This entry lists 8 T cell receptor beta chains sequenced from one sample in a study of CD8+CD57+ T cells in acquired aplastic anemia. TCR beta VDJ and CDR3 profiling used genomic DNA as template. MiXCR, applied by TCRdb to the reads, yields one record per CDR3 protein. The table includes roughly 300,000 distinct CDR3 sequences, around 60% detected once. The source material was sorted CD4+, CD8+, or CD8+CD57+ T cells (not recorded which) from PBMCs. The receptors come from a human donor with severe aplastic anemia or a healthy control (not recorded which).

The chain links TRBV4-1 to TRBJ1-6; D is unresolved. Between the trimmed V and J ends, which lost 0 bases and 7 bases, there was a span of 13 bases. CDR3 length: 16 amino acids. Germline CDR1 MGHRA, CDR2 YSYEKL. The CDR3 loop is CASSQDKGSGNSPLHF. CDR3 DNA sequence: TGCGCCAGCAGCCAAGATAAAGGTAGTGGCAATTCACCCCTCCACTTT.

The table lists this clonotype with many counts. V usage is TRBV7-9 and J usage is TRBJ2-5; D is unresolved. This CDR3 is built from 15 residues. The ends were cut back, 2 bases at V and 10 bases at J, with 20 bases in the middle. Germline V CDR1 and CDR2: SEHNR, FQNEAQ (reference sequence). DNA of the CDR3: TGTGCCAGCAGCTTATCCCACACCTTCCAAGTCGACCAGTACTTC. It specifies CASSLSHTFQVDQYF.

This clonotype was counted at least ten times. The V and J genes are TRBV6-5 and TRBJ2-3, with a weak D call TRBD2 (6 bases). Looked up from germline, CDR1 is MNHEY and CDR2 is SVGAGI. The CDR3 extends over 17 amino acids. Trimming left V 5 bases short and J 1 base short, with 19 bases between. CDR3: CASSVLPTGTRTDTQYF. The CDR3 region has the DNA TGTGCCAGCAGTGTCTTACCTACCGGGACTCGCACAGATACGCAGTATTTT.

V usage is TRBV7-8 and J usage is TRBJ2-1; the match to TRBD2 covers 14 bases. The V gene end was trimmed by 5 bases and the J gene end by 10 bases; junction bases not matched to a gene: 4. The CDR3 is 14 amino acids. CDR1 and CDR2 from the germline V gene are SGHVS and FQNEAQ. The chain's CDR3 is CASSPRTSGGEQFF. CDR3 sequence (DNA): TGTGCCAGCAGCCCAAGGACTAGCGGGGGGGAGCAGTTCTTC.

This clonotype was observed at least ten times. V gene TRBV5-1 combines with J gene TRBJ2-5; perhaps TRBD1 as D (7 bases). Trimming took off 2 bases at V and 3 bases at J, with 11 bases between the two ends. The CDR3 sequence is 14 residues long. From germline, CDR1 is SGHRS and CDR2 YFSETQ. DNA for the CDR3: TGCGCCAGCAGCTTTCAGGGGGAGGAAGAGACCCAGTACTTC. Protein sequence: CASSFQGEEETQYF. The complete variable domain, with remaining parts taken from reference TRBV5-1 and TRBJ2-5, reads KAGVTQTPRYLIKTRGQQVTLSCSPISGHRSVSWYQQTPGQGLQFLFEYFSETQRNKGNFPGRFSGRQFSNSRSEMNVSTLELGDSALYLCASSFQGEEETQYFGPGTRLLVL.

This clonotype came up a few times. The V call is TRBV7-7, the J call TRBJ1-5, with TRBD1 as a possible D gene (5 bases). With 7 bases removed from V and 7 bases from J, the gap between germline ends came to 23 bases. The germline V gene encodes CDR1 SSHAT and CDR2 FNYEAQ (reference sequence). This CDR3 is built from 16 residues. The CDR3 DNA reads TGTGCCAGCACCCTCGCAGGAGGGGCGGGTAGACAGCCCCAGCATTTT. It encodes CASTLAGGAGRQPQHF. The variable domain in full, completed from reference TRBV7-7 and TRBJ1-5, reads GAGVSQSPRYKVTKRGQDVTLRCDPISSHATLYWYQQALGQGPEFLTYFNYEAQPDKSGLPSDRFSAERPEGSISTLTIQRTEQRDSAMYRCASTLAGGAGRQPQHFGDGTRLSIL.

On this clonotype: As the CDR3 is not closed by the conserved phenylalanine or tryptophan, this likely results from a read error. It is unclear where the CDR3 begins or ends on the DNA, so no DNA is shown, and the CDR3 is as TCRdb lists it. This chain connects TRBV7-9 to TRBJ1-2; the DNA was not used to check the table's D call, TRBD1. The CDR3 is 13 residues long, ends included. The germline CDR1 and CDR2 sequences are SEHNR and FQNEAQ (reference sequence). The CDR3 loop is CASTKSQADPPCL.

Here the CDR3 DNA reads TGTGCCAGCAGTAGAACAGGGCGAACTGAAGCTTTCTTT. Translation: CASSRTGRTEAFF. The chain combines TRBV2 with TRBJ1-1, with a tentative D call TRBD1 (6 bases). This CDR3 contains 13 residues. Trimming left V 5 bases short and J 5 bases short, with 12 bases between. Looked up from germline, CDR1 is SNHLY and CDR2 is FYNNEI.